Each of the 18 T cell receptor beta chains below was sequenced from the same sample in a study of patients and donors after allogeneic stem cell transplantation. TCRdb redid the calling of the RT-PCR reads with MiXCR, one entry per CDR3 protein. Altogether 150,000 to 200,000 distinct CDR3 sequences are present, about 30% being singletons, with the ten largest covering roughly 3.2%. The source material was blood, either unsorted or a sorted T cell fraction (not recorded which). All receptors derive from a human donor who was either an allogeneic HSCT recipient or a stem cell or donor lymphocyte infusion donor (not recorded which). It is not recorded whose cells these are; they may come from a transplant donor.

This clonotype came up a few times. CDR3 sequence: CASSFLRAYGYTF. The CDR3 bases are TGTGCCAGCAGTTTTTTGAGGGCCTATGGCTACACCTTC. V and J are TRBV12-3 or TRBV12-4 and TRBJ1-2; D ambiguous. This CDR3 region has 13 residues. Trimming removed 3 bases from V and 4 bases from J, with 9 bases in between.

This chain connects TRBV12-3 or TRBV12-4 to TRBJ1-1, with unresolved D. The CDR3 has 14 residues. The V and J ends lost 4 bases and 1 base respectively, with 10 bases between them. Written as DNA, the CDR3 is TGTGCCAGCAGTTATGGGGTGACGAACACTGAAGCTTTCTTT. Protein: CASSYGVTNTEAFF.

This clonotype has a count of ten or more. CDR3 nucleotides: TGTGCCAGCAGCGTAGAAGCAGGGCCACCTCTGAACACTGAAGCTTTCTTT. Translated: CASSVEAGPPLNTEAFF. V and J are TRBV9 and TRBJ1-1, with D perhaps matching TRBD1 (5 bases). Trimming left V 0 bases short and J 0 bases short, with 15 bases between. This CDR3 comprises 17 residues. The germline gives CDR1 SGDLS, CDR2 YYNGEE.

The rearrangement joins TRBV7-9 to TRBJ2-4; 8 bases line up with TRBD1. Germline V gene lookup returns CDR1 SEHNR and CDR2 FQNEAQ (reference sequence). The J segment lost 2 bases and the V segment lost 2 bases, leaving 8 bases of the junction unmatched. CDR3 size: 17 residues. CDR3 sequence (DNA): TGTGCCAGCAGCTTATTAGGGACAGGCTTGTCCAAAAACATTCAGTACTTC. Its protein is CASSLLGTGLSKNIQYF.

This clonotype has a handful of counts. The chain employs TRBV18 and TRBJ1-6; 7 bases align to TRBD1. The CDR3 is 15 residues long. CDR1 and CDR2 (germline): KGHSH, LQKENI. V was clipped by 3 bases and J by 5 bases; unmatched bases: 4. The CDR3 region is CASSPRQGDNSPLHF. The CDR3 nucleotides read TGTGCCAGCTCACCCAGACAGGGAGATAATTCACCCCTCCACTTT.

V is TRBV20-1 and J is TRBJ2-1, with 8 bases aligning to TRBD1. V gave up 5 bases and J gave up 1 base; unmatched junction bases: 7. The CDR3 extends over 15 amino acids. The V gene's germline CDR1 is DFQATT and CDR2 SNEGSKA (reference sequence). The CDR3 loop is CSAAQGASSYNEQFF. CDR3 DNA: TGCAGTGCTGCGCAGGGGGCGAGTTCCTACAATGAGCAGTTCTTC.

V and J are TRBV20-1 and TRBJ2-3; D is ambiguous. In germline, CDR1 is DFQATT, CDR2 SNEGSKA (reference sequence). Trimming stripped 0 bases from V and 0 bases from J, with 10 bases between. The CDR3 totals 15 residues. CDR3 in amino acids: CSARDFATSTDTQYF. CDR3 DNA sequence: TGCAGTGCTAGAGATTTCGCTACTAGCACAGATACGCAGTATTTT.

This clonotype was seen a few times. The V call is TRBV12-3 or TRBV12-4, the J call TRBJ2-1, with D perhaps matching TRBD2 (6 bases). V lost 6 bases and J 9 bases, leaving 24 bases between the germline ends. This CDR3 is built from 16 residues. The CDR3 sequence: CASRPGLPTSPAEQFF. The CDR3 DNA sequence: TGTGCCAGCAGACCTGGACTACCCACAAGCCCCGCTGAGCAGTTCTTC.

This clonotype was observed a handful of times. The chain couples TRBV25-1 to TRBJ1-2; 7 positions agree with TRBD1. Trimming took 3 bases from V and 4 from J; bases not matched to a gene: 8. The CDR3 totals 15 residues. Germline V gene lookup returns CDR1 MGHDK and CDR2 SYGVNS. The CDR3 sequence is CASSDDRAYLYGYTF. CDR3 DNA sequence: TGTGCCAGCAGTGACGACAGGGCATACCTCTATGGCTACACCTTC.

A few counts support this clonotype. CDR3 sequence reads: CASSDRMWETQYF. In nucleotides, the CDR3 is TGTGCCAGCAGCGACCGAATGTGGGAGACCCAGTACTTC. The chain combines TRBV9 with TRBJ2-5; D is unresolved. The CDR3 loop spans 13 amino acids. V was pared by 3 bases and J by 5 bases, with 11 bases between. Germline-derived CDR1 and CDR2 are SGDLS and YYNGEE.

This clonotype was counted between two and nine times. J is TRBJ2-3 and V is TRBV4-3, with D possibly TRBD1 on 5 matching bases. V lost 2 bases to trimming and J lost 2 bases, with 14 bases between them. This CDR3 has 16 amino acids. Germline V gives CDR1 LGHNA, CDR2 YSLEER. CDR3 region: CASSQSLQVTTDTQYF. CDR3 DNA: TGCGCCAGCAGCCAAAGTCTACAGGTCACCACAGATACGCAGTATTTT.

Ten or more counts support this clonotype. This chain uses TRBV4-3 with TRBJ1-5; D is undetermined. Trimming took off 1 base at V and 4 bases at J, with 8 bases between the two ends. The CDR3 is made up of 14 amino acids. Germline V gives CDR1 LGHNA, CDR2 YSLEER. The CDR3 DNA reads as TGCGCCAGCAGCCAAGGCTGGACTAATCAGCCCCAGCATTTT. Translating gives CASSQGWTNQPQHF.

The table lists this clonotype with many counts. J is TRBJ1-5 and V is TRBV7-9; weak D call: TRBD1 (5 bases). V was pared by 5 bases and J by 0 bases, with 11 bases between. Germline V gene lookup returns CDR1 SEHNR and CDR2 FQNEAQ (reference sequence). The CDR3 length is 15 residues. The CDR3 loop is CASSKGVLSNQPQHF. In DNA form, the CDR3 reads TGTGCCAGCAGCAAAGGGGTCCTTAGCAATCAGCCCCAGCATTTT.

This clonotype was seen ten or more times. The rearrangement uses TRBV10-3 and TRBJ1-2, with D unclear. Germline CDR1 is ENHRY and CDR2 is SYGVKD. The CDR3 is made up of 15 amino acids. The V end lost 3 bases, the J end lost 1 base, and 12 bases lay between the germline ends. This chain's CDR3 is CAISELPTINYGYTF. The CDR3 coding sequence is TGTGCCATCAGTGAACTCCCCACGATTAACTATGGCTACACCTTC.

For this clonotype: A junction end diverges from the germline sequence, so it may reflect a read error. The V and J genes are TRBV7-7 and TRBJ1-1; 8 nucleotides agree with TRBD1. Germline assignment: CDR1 SSHAT and CDR2 FNYEAQ (reference sequence). This CDR3 has 13 residues. DNA of the CDR3: TGTGCTAGCAGCTTAGTACAGGGGGCTGAAGCTTTCTTT. This sequence encodes CASSLVQGAEAFF.

This chain joins TRBV4-2 and TRBJ2-7; 10 positions agree with TRBD2. The trim removed 0 bases at V and 4 bases at J, leaving 6 bases unmatched. Germline V lookup: CDR1 LGHNA, CDR2 YNFKEQ. The CDR3 has 16 amino acids. The CDR3 reads CASSQEGLAGVYEQYF. CDR3 bases: TGTGCCAGCAGCCAAGAAGGGCTAGCGGGGGTTTACGAGCAGTACTTC.

Only a few counts were recorded for this clonotype. The chain employs TRBV12-3 or TRBV12-4 and TRBJ1-3; 7 bases match TRBD1. The CDR3 is 15 residues long. Trimming removed 3 bases from V and 0 bases from J; junction bases left unmatched: 2. The CDR3 here is CASSLDRNSGNTIYF. The CDR3 nucleotides read TGTGCCAGCAGTTTGGACAGGAACTCTGGAAACACCATATATTTT.

The chain recombines TRBV6-2 or TRBV6-3 with TRBJ2-1; D may be TRBD2 (7 bases). V was pared by 1 base and J by 6 bases, with 22 bases between. Germline V gives CDR1 MNHEY, CDR2 SVGEGT. The length of the CDR3 is 18 residues. The CDR3, as DNA: TGTGCCAGCAGTTACTTGACAGGTCTCGGACTAGAGTTCAATGAGCAGTTCTTC. It yields the protein CASSYLTGLGLEFNEQFF.